This TCR beta chain was captured in a study of blood T cell repertoires in COVID-19 (dated by TCRdb to 2019 to 2021). A note on the overall study: Collaborator samples came from the United States, Italy and Spain and covered acute and convalescent phases of COVID-19. Subjects who had been exposed to COVID-19, were actively infected with it, or had recovered from it provided the deeply sampled blood TCRbeta repertoires that made up the dataset. HLA class I and class II types, where available, came from metadata supplied by the sample provider rather than from assay-based typing. Samples were obtained from the ongoing ImmuneRACE study (first 160 participants) and from 1,200 or so subjects provided by 6 global collaborators. The material from the prospective study consisted of cDNA or gDNA derived from T cells, B-cell-depleted T cells, or PBMCs. The sample metadata nearly always contained a de-identified subject ID, COVID-19 status, age in years and sex. The repertoires were made available in a free public database intended to serve as a resource for research on the immune response to SARS-CoV-2.

TCRbeta CDR3 regions were amplified from genomic DNA by means of the immunoSEQ Assay, a bias-controlled multiplex PCR. Per the authors' processing: Within the assay, amplification of reference gene primers was used to estimate how many nucleated cells each sample contained. Sequence reads were collapsed and filtered to measure the absolute abundance of every unique TCRbeta CDR3 rearrangement. For each sample, productive Simpson clonality was calculated as the square root of Simpson's diversity index over productive rearrangements. The immuneACCESS repertoire file appears here via TCRdb, limited to in-frame rearrangements. These files lack a portion of the clones; in checked studies, under half of the deficit traces to unresolved V genes, and the cause of the others is not known. V, J and clone size are those of that table, while D and trimming were read from the DNA. This sample lists 180,000 or so clones; 89% were detected once. The top ten hold around 6.6% of the sample.

Collaborating institutions collected whole blood in K2EDTA tubes following their own protocols. For TCRbeta analysis, collaborators shipped samples as frozen whole blood, isolated PBMCs, or DNA extracted from either of those sample types. General conclusions and limits of the study: The quantity of clinical and demographic metadata differed by source and by participant and was supplied without curation.

Ends trimmed: V by 3 bases, J by 8 bases; bases unmatched to a gene: 9. The CDR3 contains 15 residues, cysteine and phenylalanine counted. The read is trimmed to its CDR3 DNA, 45 bases read in frame from base 1. Per the germline V gene (reference sequence), LNHDA is the CDR1 and SQIVND is the CDR2. To note about this clone: There is no known antigen for this receptor. Qualities for individual bases were not recorded, and no much larger clone is one base off.

Sequenced material: peripheral blood. This chain is built from TRBV19 and TRBJ1-1, with 10 bases aligning to TRBD1. The clonotype comes from a middle-aged man with acute or convalescent COVID-19. DNA sequence: TGTGCCAGTAGTATTTGGGACAGGGGTTCTACGGAAGCTTTCTTT. This yields the protein CASSIWDRGSTEAFF.